These 23 T cell receptor beta chains were sequenced from one sample in a study of CD8 T cells in ankylosing spondylitis. Study results and caveats: Apparently characteristic of ankylosing spondylitis blood was a TCR beta motif (roughly eight highly homologous variants).

TCRdb reanalysed the 5' RACE reads using MiXCR and keeps one entry per CDR3 protein. The table lists about 390,000 distinct CDR3 sequences, 20% to 25% of them singletons, with about a sixth in the top ten. Antigens of these TCRs are unknown. Material: blood, either unsorted or a sorted T cell fraction (not recorded which). Receptors were obtained from a male donor with ankylosing spondylitis.

The chain joins TRBV5-1 to TRBJ2-5; 12 nucleotides match TRBD1. Trimming removed 5 bases from V and 6 bases from J; junction bases left unmatched: 11. This CDR3 comprises 16 residues. The germline CDR1 and CDR2 sequences are SGHRS and YFSETQ. The CDR3 nucleotides are TGCGCCAGCAGTGATCCCGGGACAGGGGGCCGAAAGACCCAGTACTTC. It translates to CASSDPGTGGRKTQYF. The full variable domain, with the rest looked up from reference TRBV5-1 and TRBJ2-5, is KAGVTQTPRYLIKTRGQQVTLSCSPISGHRSVSWYQQTPGQGLQFLFEYFSETQRNKGNFPGRFSGRQFSNSRSEMNVSTLELGDSALYLCASSDPGTGGRKTQYFGPGTRLLVL.

This sequence joins TRBV18 and TRBJ1-2; perhaps TRBD1 as D (5 bases). The CDR3 runs to 15 residues. The V gene lost 3 bases and the J gene lost 9 bases, with 20 bases spanning the gap. In germline, CDR1 is KGHSH, CDR2 LQKENI. The CDR3 here is CASSPIGGAVRSYTF. In nucleotides, the CDR3 is TGTGCCAGCTCACCCATTGGAGGGGCGGTTCGGAGCTACACCTTC.

This clonotype was detected a few times. CDR3 sequence: CASSPGLAPHNEQFF. DNA for the CDR3: TGTGCCAGCAGCCCAGGACTAGCGCCTCACAATGAGCAGTTCTTC. The chain couples TRBV5-6 to TRBJ2-1; TRBD2 matches 9 bases. The CDR3 consists of 15 residues. V lost 4 bases, J lost 5 bases, and 7 bases stayed unmatched. Germline CDR1 is SGHDT and CDR2 is YYEEEE.

The V gene is TRBV27, the J gene TRBJ2-2; TRBD2 agrees at 7 bases. Germline V lookup: CDR1 MNHEY, CDR2 SMNVEV (reference sequence). CDR3 length: 14 residues. The J segment lost 6 bases and the V segment lost 4 bases, leaving 5 bases of the junction unmatched. Here the CDR3 DNA reads TGTGCCAGCAGTTCCTGGCGGGAGCCCGGGGAGCTGTTTTTT. This encodes CASSSWREPGELFF.

The sample holds a few counts of this clonotype. The rearrangement uses TRBV14 and TRBJ1-1, with 8 bases lining up with TRBD1. This CDR3 has 15 amino acids. Trimming at V came to 2 bases and at J to 1 base, leaving 3 bases not matched to a gene. Germline values: CDR1 SGHDN, CDR2 FVKESK. The CDR3 DNA sequence: TGTGCCAGCAGCCAACTCGGGACAGGGAACACTGAAGCTTTCTTT. This sequence encodes CASSQLGTGNTEAFF.

The chain has TRBV11-2 and TRBJ1-1; D unclear. Trimming took 5 bases from V and 5 from J, leaving 15 bases between them. This CDR3 comprises 14 residues. Germline V gene data show CDR1 as SGHAT and CDR2 as FQNNGV. The CDR3 sequence is CASSPLRSNTEAFF. CDR3 bases: TGTGCCAGCAGCCCCCTAAGGAGCAATACTGAAGCTTTCTTT.

The rearrangement links TRBV20-1 to TRBJ2-1; TRBD1 agrees at 7 bases. With 1 base clipped from V and 8 bases from J, the junction kept 5 bases outside the gene matches. The CDR3 loop spans 13 amino acids. Germline CDR1 DFQATT, CDR2 SNEGSKA (reference sequence). The CDR3 sequence: CSARATGSDEQFF. The CDR3 DNA reads TGCAGTGCTAGAGCGACAGGGTCCGATGAGCAGTTCTTC.

CDR3 DNA: TGTGCCAGCTCGCTGACTAGCGACTCCTACGAGCAGTACTTC. This encodes CASSLTSDSYEQYF. The V call is TRBV18, the J call TRBJ2-7; 8 positions agree with TRBD2. In germline, CDR1 is KGHSH, CDR2 LQKENI. J was trimmed by 0 bases and V by 6 bases; bases with no gene match: 4. CDR3 length: 14 residues.

This clonotype was observed many times. The gene calls are TRBV5-1 and TRBJ2-5; 7 bases map to TRBD2. The CDR3 sequence is 13 residues long. Germline V CDR1 and CDR2: SGHRS, YFSETQ. V lost 1 base, J lost 3 bases, and 0 bases stayed unmatched. CDR3 DNA: TGCGCCAGCAGCTTGCTAGCGGAAGAGACCCAGTACTTC. Translated, it gives CASSLLAEETQYF.

In its sample, this clonotype was seen a few times. The V gene is TRBV7-2, the J gene TRBJ1-2, with 7 nucleotides matching TRBD1. CDR3 length: 13 residues. V trimming: 5 bases; J trimming: 8 bases; junction bases outside the gene matches: 8. Germline loops: CDR1 SGHTA, CDR2 FQGNSA. The CDR3 sequence: CASSDRALWGYTF. The DNA for the CDR3 is TGTGCCAGCAGCGACAGGGCCCTCTGGGGCTACACCTTC.

This chain joins TRBV24-1 and TRBJ2-1, with 8 bases matching TRBD2. Looked up from germline, CDR1 is KGHDR and CDR2 is SFDVKD. Trimming cost V 5 bases and J 2 bases; bases outside gene matches: 10. This CDR3 spans 17 amino acids. The CDR3 reads CATSGQGGLETYNEQFF. The CDR3 coding sequence is TGTGCCACCAGTGGCCAAGGGGGACTAGAGACCTACAATGAGCAGTTCTTC.

This clonotype was counted a few times. V usage is TRBV6-1 and J usage is TRBJ2-1; 12 nucleotides align to TRBD2. V was clipped by 6 bases and J by 6 bases; unmatched bases: 12. The CDR3 extends over 17 amino acids. The germline V gene encodes CDR1 MNHNS and CDR2 SASEGT. Here the CDR3 DNA reads TGTGCCAGCAGACCCCAACTAGCGGGAGGTGGGGGCAATGAGCAGTTCTTC. The encoded protein is CASRPQLAGGGGNEQFF.

The gene calls are TRBV20-1 and TRBJ2-6; D may correspond to TRBD1 or TRBD2 (5 bases each). Germline loops: CDR1 DFQATT, CDR2 SNEGSKA (reference sequence). Trimming left V 0 bases short and J 4 bases short, with 13 bases between. The CDR3 is 16 residues long. The CDR3 coding sequence is TGCAGTGCTAGAGATTGGGACCGAACCGGGGCCAACGTCCTGACTTTC. It encodes CSARDWDRTGANVLTF.

V is TRBV20-1 and J is TRBJ2-3; 10 nucleotides agree with TRBD2. The J segment lost 0 bases and the V segment lost 1 base, leaving 7 bases of the junction unmatched. The CDR3 contains 17 residues. CDR1 and CDR2 (germline): DFQATT, SNEGSKA (reference sequence). In nucleotides, the CDR3 is TGCAGTGCTAGAGTTTTAGCGGGAGGTACTAGCACAGATACGCAGTATTTT. As protein: CSARVLAGGTSTDTQYF.

The chain carries TRBV9 and TRBJ2-1; 8 bases fit TRBD2. This CDR3 region has 17 residues. The V and J ends lost 2 bases and 1 base, in that order; junction bases with no gene match: 8. Germline lookup yields CDR1 SGDLS and CDR2 YYNGEE. CDR3 protein: CASSVLAGPRSYNEQFF. CDR3 in DNA: TGTGCCAGCAGCGTCCTAGCGGGCCCGCGATCCTACAATGAGCAGTTCTTC.

The chain recombines TRBV20-1 with TRBJ2-1; maybe TRBD1 (6 bases). The CDR3 runs 14 residues. Germline-derived CDR1 and CDR2 are DFQATT and SNEGSKA (reference sequence). V dropped 2 bases and J dropped 12 bases, with 20 bases sitting between them. CDR3 sequence reads: CSARHSLDQGTQFF. The CDR3 DNA reads TGCAGTGCTAGACATTCACTAGACCAGGGGACGCAGTTCTTC.

This clonotype has more than one count but fewer than ten. This rearrangement joins TRBV28 to TRBJ2-7, with 9 bases identical to TRBD2. J gave up 4 bases and V 6 bases, and 7 bases lay outside the gene matches. CDR3 length equals 14 residues. CDR1 and CDR2 (germline): MDHEN, SYDVKM. The CDR3 sequence: CASSPFSGRYEQYF. In DNA form, the CDR3 reads TGTGCCAGCAGCCCATTCAGCGGGAGGTACGAGCAGTACTTC.

The V gene is TRBV4-1, the J gene TRBJ1-5, with 8 positions matching TRBD1. Germline V gene lookup returns CDR1 MGHRA and CDR2 YSYEKL. This CDR3 comprises 16 residues. V lost 4 bases, J lost 0 bases, and 5 bases stayed unmatched. The CDR3 bases are TGCGCCAGCAGCCGCGGACAGGGTTATAGCAATCAGCCCCAGCATTTT. Translation gives CASSRGQGYSNQPQHF.

The chain employs TRBV7-8 and TRBJ1-4, with D possibly matching TRBD1 (5 bases). Germline V CDR1 and CDR2: SGHVS, FQNEAQ. The CDR3 is 16 residues long. The V end lost 1 base, the J end lost 5 bases, and 14 bases lay between the germline ends. In DNA form, the CDR3 reads TGTGCCAGCAGCTTAGTATCCCAGGGAGGGAATGAAAAACTGTTTTTT. This sequence encodes CASSLVSQGGNEKLFF.

The sample holds a few counts of this clonotype. This sequence joins TRBV7-8 and TRBJ1-4; D remains ambiguous. V shed 0 bases and J shed 7 bases, with 15 bases lying between them. CDR3 length: 16 residues. Looked up from germline, CDR1 is SGHVS and CDR2 is FQNEAQ. The CDR3 sequence is CASSLAFGEYGEKLFF. As DNA, the CDR3 is TGTGCCAGCAGCTTAGCGTTTGGGGAGTACGGTGAAAAACTGTTTTTT.

This clonotype has only a few counts. The chain carries TRBV12-3 or TRBV12-4 and TRBJ2-2; D gene unclear. This CDR3 has 15 residues. V shed 2 bases and J shed 6 bases, with 13 bases lying between them. In nucleotides, the CDR3 is TGTGCCAGCAGTTTAAAAGATCGGCTCCCCGGGGAGCTGTTTTTT. Protein: CASSLKDRLPGELFF.

This clonotype was counted between two and nine times. The rearrangement joins TRBV7-9 to TRBJ1-1; D is undetermined. The length of the CDR3 is 13 residues. V lost 5 bases, J lost 7 bases, and 14 bases lay in between. The germline V gene encodes CDR1 SEHNR and CDR2 FQNEAQ (reference sequence). In DNA form, the CDR3 reads TGTGCCAGCAGCCTTCGTCGTGGGTTTGAAGCTTTCTTT. This codes for CASSLRRGFEAFF.

The chain has TRBV7-3 and TRBJ2-3, with 9 bases that match TRBD2. The CDR3 length is 14 residues. Germline lookup yields CDR1 SGHTA and CDR2 FQGTGA. Trimming took 5 bases from V and 7 from J; bases not matched to a gene: 7. CDR3 sequence reads: CASSTGTSIYTQYF. In DNA form, the CDR3 reads TGTGCCAGCAGCACCGGGACTAGCATTTATACGCAGTATTTT.